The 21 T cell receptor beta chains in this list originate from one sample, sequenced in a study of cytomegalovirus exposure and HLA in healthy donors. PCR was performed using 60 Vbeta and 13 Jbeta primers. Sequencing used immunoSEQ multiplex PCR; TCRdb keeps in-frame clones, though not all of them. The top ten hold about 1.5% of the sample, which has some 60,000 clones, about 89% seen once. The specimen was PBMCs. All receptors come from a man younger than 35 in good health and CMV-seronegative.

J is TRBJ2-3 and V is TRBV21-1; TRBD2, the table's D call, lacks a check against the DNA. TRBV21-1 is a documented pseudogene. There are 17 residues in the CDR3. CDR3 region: CASSGRGGGVFTDTQYF. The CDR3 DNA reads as TGTGCCAGCAGCGGCCGGGGAGGGGGGGTTTTCACAGATACGCAGTATTTT.

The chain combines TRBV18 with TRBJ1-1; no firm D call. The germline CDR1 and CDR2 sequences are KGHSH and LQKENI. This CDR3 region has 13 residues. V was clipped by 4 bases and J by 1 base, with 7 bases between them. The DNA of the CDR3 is TGTGCCAGCTCACGGAACAGGAACACTGAAGCTTTCTTT. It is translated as CASSRNRNTEAFF.

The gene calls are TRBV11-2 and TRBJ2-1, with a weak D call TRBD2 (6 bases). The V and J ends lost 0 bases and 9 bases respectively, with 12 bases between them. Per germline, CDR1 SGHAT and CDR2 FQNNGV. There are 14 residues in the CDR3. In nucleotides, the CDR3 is TGTGCCAGCAGCTTAGAGGAGGGGTTCAGTGAGCAGTTCTTC. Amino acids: CASSLEEGFSEQFF.

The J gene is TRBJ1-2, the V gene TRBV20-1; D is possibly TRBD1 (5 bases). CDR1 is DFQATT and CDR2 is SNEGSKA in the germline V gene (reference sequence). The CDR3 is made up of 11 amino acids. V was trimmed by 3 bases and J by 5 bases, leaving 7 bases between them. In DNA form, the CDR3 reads TGCAGTGCTAGGGGGGGGTATGGCTACACCTTC. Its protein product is CSARGGYGYTF.

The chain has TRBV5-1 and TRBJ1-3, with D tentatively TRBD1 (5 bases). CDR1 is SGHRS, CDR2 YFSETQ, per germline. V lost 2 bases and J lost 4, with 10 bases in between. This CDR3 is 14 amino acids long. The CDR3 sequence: CASSLTGYGNTIYF. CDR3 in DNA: TGCGCCAGCAGCTTAACAGGTTACGGAAACACCATATATTTT.

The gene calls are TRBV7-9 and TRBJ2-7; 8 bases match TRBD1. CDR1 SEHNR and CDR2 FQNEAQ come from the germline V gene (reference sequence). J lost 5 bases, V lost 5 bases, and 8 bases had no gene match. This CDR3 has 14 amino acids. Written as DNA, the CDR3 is TGTGCCAGCAGCCACCAAGACAGGGGCAACGAGCAGTACTTC. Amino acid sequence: CASSHQDRGNEQYF.

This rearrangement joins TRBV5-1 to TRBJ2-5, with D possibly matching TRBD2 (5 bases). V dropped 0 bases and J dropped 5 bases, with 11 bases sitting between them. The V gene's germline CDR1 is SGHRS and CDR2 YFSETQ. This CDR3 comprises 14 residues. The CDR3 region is CASSLDLAGETQYF. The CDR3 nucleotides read TGCGCCAGCAGCTTGGATCTTGCGGGTGAGACCCAGTACTTC.

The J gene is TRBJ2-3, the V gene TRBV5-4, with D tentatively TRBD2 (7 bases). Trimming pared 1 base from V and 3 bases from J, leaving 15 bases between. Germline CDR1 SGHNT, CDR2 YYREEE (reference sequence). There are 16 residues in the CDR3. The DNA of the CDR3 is TGTGCCAGCAGCTTGTGGGTCGGGGGGCAGACAGATACGCAGTATTTT. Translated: CASSLWVGGQTDTQYF.

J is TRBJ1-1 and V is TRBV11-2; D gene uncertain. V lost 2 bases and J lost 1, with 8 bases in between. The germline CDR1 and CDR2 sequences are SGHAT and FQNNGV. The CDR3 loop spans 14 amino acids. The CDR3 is CASSLFNPNTEAFF. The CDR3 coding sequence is TGTGCCAGCAGCTTATTCAATCCGAACACTGAAGCTTTCTTT.

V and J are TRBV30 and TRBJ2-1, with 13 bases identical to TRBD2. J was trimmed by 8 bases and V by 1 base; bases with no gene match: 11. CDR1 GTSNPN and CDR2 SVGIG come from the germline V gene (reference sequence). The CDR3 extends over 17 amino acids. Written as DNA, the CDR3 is TGTGCCTGGAGTGGAACCAGGACTAGCGGGGGTGGGGATGAGCAGTTCTTC. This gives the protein CAWSGTRTSGGGDEQFF.

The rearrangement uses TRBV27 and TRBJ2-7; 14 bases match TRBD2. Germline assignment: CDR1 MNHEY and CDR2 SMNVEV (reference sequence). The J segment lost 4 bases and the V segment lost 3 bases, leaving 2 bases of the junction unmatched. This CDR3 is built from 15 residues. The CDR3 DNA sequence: TGTGCCAGCAGTTTCGGACTAGCGGGGGGTTACGAGCAGTACTTC. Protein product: CASSFGLAGGYEQYF.

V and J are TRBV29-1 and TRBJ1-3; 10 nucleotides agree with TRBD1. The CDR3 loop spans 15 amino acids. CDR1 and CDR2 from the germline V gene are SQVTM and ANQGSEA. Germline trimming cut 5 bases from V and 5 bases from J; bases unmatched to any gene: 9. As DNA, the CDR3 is TGCAGCGTTAGCACCGGGACAGGGGTACGAAACACCATATATTTT. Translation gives CSVSTGTGVRNTIYF.

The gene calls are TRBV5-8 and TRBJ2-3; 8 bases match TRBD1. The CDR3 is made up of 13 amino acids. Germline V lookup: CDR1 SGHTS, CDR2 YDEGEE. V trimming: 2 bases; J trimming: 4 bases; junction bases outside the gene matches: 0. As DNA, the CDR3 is TGTGCCAGCAGCTTACAGGGGGCAGATACGCAGTATTTT. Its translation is CASSLQGADTQYF.

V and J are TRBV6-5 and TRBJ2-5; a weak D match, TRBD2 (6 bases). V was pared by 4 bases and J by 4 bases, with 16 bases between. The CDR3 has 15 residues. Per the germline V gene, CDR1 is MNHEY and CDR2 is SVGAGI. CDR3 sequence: CASSSPRTGGETQYF. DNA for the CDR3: TGTGCCAGCAGTTCTCCTCGGACCGGGGGAGAGACCCAGTACTTC.

This CDR3 is CASSSGQGDTGELFF. CDR3 nucleotides: TGTGCCAGCAGCTCCGGACAGGGGGACACCGGGGAGCTGTTTTTT. The J gene is TRBJ2-2, the V gene TRBV11-3; 10 bases agree with TRBD1. The CDR3 length is 15 residues. Per germline, CDR1 SGHNT and CDR2 YENEEA. Trimming at V came to 4 bases and at J to 3 bases, leaving 2 bases not matched to a gene.

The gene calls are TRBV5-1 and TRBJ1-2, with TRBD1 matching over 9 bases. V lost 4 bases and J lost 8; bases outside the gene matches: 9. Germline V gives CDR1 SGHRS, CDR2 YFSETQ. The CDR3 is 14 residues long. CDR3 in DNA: TGCGCCAGCAGCGTTGGACAGGGGAGAAGGGGCTACACCTTC. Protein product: CASSVGQGRRGYTF.

CDR3 DNA sequence: TGTGCCACCAGCAGAGACAGGGGCGAAGCTTTCTTT. Amino acid sequence: CATSRDRGEAFF. The chain links TRBV15 to TRBJ1-1; tentatively, D is TRBD1 (6 bases). Per the germline V gene, CDR1 is LNHNV and CDR2 is YYDKDF (reference sequence). The CDR3 covers 12 residues. Trimming pared 0 bases from V and 8 bases from J, leaving 7 bases between.

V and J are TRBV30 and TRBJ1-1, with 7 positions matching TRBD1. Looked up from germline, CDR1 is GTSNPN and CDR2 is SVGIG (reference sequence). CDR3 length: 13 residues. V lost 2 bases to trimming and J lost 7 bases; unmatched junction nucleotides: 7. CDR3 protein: CAWSSDRVGEAFF. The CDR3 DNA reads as TGTGCCTGGAGTAGCGACAGGGTCGGTGAAGCTTTCTTT.

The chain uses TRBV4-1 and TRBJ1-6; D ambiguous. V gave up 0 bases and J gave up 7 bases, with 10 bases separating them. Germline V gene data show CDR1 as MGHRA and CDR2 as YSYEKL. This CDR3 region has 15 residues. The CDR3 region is CASSQEGSSNSPLHF. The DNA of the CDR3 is TGCGCCAGCAGCCAAGAGGGCAGCAGCAATTCACCCCTCCACTTT.

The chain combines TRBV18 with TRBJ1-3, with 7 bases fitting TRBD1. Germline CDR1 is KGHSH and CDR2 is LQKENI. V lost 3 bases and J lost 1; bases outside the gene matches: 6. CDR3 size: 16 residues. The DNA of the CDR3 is TGTGCCAGCTCACCCGGACAGGTAACATCTGGAAACACCATATATTTT. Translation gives CASSPGQVTSGNTIYF.

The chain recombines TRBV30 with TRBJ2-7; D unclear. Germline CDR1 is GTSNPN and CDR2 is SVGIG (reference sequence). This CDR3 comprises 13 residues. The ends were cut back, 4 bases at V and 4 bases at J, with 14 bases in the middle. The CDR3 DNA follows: TGTGCCTGGACTGATGGAGCGATTTACGAGCAGTACTTC. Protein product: CAWTDGAIYEQYF.